This T cell receptor beta chain was identified during a study of blood T cell repertoires in COVID-19. Study overall: The study drew acute and convalescent COVID-19 samples from the United States, Italy and Spain. Sample material is recorded as cDNA or gDNA derived from T cells, B-cell-depleted T cells, or PBMCs.

This CDR3 is 12 amino acids long. From germline, CDR1 is SGHRS and CDR2 YFSETQ. Between the trimmed V and J ends, which lost 0 bases and 6 bases, there was a span of 7 bases. In the source study's methods: Cell counts per sample came from amplifying reference gene primers. The repertoire was sequenced with immunoSEQ multiplex PCR; TCRdb's copy has only in-frame clones and lacks some. V and J calls and clone size are those listed in that table; D and trimming were worked out from the DNA. The sample lists about 73,000 clones, over 70% seen once, with approximately 2.4% in the top ten. The receptor comes from an elderly man with active or convalescent COVID-19. Sample: peripheral blood. The chain is built from TRBV5-1 and TRBJ2-7; D remains ambiguous. CDR3 nucleotides: TGCGCCAGCAGCTTGGGTCTAGGCGAGCAGTACTTC. It encodes CASSLGLGEQYF.